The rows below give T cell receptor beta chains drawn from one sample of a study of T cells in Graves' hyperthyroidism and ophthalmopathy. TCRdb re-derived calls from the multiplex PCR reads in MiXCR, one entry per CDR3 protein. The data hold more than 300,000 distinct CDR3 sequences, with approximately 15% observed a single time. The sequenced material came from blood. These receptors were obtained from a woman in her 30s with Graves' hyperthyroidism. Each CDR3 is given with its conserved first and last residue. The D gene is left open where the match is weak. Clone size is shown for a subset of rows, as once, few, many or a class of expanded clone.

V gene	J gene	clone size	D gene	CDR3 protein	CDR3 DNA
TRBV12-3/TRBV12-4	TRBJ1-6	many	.	CASSFDTDHSPLHF	TGTGCCAGCAGTTTCGACACGGATCATTCACCCCTCCACTTT
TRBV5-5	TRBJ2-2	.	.	CASSSSPSHNTGELFF	TGTGCCAGCAGCTCGTCCCCGTCCCACAACACCGGGGAGCTGTTTTTT
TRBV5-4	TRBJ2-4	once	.	CASSGGSLDIQYF	TGTGCCAGCAGCGGCGGCTCTTTGGACATTCAGTACTTC
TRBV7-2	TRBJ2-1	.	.	CASSSTRQSVPFF	TGTGCCAGCAGCTCTACTAGACAATCGGTCCCGTTCTTC
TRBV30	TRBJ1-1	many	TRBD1	CAWSGTGGMNTEAFF	TGTGCCTGGAGCGGGACAGGGGGGATGAACACTGAAGCTTTCTTT
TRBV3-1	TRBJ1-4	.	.	CASSQDPATNEKLFF	TGTGCCAGCAGCCAAGACCCCGCAACTAATGAAAAACTATTTTTT
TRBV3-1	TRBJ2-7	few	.	CASSIRRIREQATYEQYF	TGTGCCAGCAGCATAAGAAGGATTAGGGAGCAGGCCACCTACGAGCAGTACTTC
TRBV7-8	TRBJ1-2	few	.	CASSLWSPGHSYGYTF	TGTGCCAGCAGCTTGTGGTCCCCGGGACATTCCTATGGCTACACCTTC
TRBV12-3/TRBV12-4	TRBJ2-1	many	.	CASTQGLPNEQFF	TGTGCCAGCACCCAGGGACTCCCCAATGAGCAGTTCTTC
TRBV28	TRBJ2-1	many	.	CASSFRIGGNEQFF	TGTGCCAGCAGTTTTCGAATAGGGGGAAATGAGCAGTTCTTC
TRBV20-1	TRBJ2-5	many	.	CSARRVETQYF	TGCAGTGCTAGAAGGGTCGAGACCCAGTACTTC